This T cell receptor (beta chain) emerged from a study of T cells in Graves' hyperthyroidism and ophthalmopathy. Study conclusions and caveats: Among thyroid clonotypes expanded above 0.001, most also appeared in blood. Ophthalmopathy, as predicted by the model, came a median around 7 months after the prediction.

From RNA transcripts, TCR beta CDR3 regions were amplified. In the first-round RT-PCR of the TCR CDR3, the HTBI primer set was used. MiXCR was run by TCRdb on the multiplex PCR reads, yielding one entry per CDR3 protein. This table has 90,000 to 120,000 distinct CDR3 sequences, 15% to 20% appearing once. This clonotype was counted ten times or more. Its target is unknown. This CDR3 has 16 residues. V lost 4 bases and J lost 2; bases outside the gene matches: 8. In germline, CDR1 is MNHEY, CDR2 SVGEGT. This clonotype originated in a woman in her forties or fifties with Graves' hyperthyroidism. Sequencing was carried out using blood. This chain connects TRBV6-2 or TRBV6-3 to TRBJ1-1; 9 positions agree with TRBD1. In nucleotides, the CDR3 is TGTGCCAGCAGTTCTGCCCTAACAGGGGGCAACACTGAAGCTTTCTTT. Encoded protein: CASSSALTGGNTEAFF.